The 30 T cell receptor beta chains reported below all come from one sample, sequenced in a study of blood T cells in healthy people across ages. Together with a sample-barcoded 5' primer, a J-beta primer mix was included in a second PCR lasting roughly 6 to 12 cycles. A single record per CDR3 protein comes from TCRdb applying MiXCR to the 5' RACE reads. The repertoire holds 750,000 to 1,000,000 distinct CDR3 sequences, with almost 30% as singletons. In addition, the sample was reused for a study of T cells of mothers and their children.

Sequenced material: blood. These TCRs come from a woman aged 40-49 years in good health.

The rearrangement uses TRBV7-3 and TRBJ1-1; 9 positions agree with TRBD1. This CDR3 is 14 amino acids long. Germline trimming cut 5 bases from V and 7 bases from J; bases unmatched to any gene: 8. Germline-derived CDR1 and CDR2 are SGHTA and FQGTGA. The CDR3 DNA follows: TGTGCCAGCAGCCCGGGGACAGGGCTTCGTGAAGCTTTCTTT. Amino acids: CASSPGTGLREAFF. The full variable domain, in which reference TRBV7-3 and TRBJ1-1 provide the parts outside the CDR3, is GAGVSQTPSNKVTEKGKYVELRCDPISGHTALYWYRQSLGQGPEFLIYFQGTGAADDSGLPNDRFFAVRPEGSVSTLKIQRTERGDSAVYLCASSPGTGLREAFFGQGTRLTVV.

This clonotype was detected only a few times. The chain is built from TRBV19 and TRBJ2-3, with D possibly matching TRBD2 (5 bases). This CDR3 spans 15 amino acids. Germline CDR1 reads LNHDA; CDR2 reads SQIVND (reference sequence). The V gene lost 6 bases and the J gene lost 0 bases, with 13 bases spanning the gap. The CDR3, as DNA: TGTGCCAGTAGCGGGGATATATCTAGCACAGATACGCAGTATTTT. This encodes CASSGDISSTDTQYF.

The table lists this clonotype with many counts. The gene calls are TRBV20-1 and TRBJ2-1; TRBD2 matches 12 bases. The germline gives CDR1 DFQATT, CDR2 SNEGSKA (reference sequence). With 2 bases clipped from V and 5 bases from J, the junction kept 13 bases outside the gene matches. CDR3 length: 18 residues. This CDR3 reads CSARPPNRLAGDHNEQFF. The DNA of the CDR3 is TGCAGTGCTAGACCCCCTAACCGACTAGCGGGGGACCACAATGAGCAGTTCTTC.

This clonotype was counted a few times. Given a much more abundant clone one base away, this may be a read error. The V gene is TRBV5-1, the J gene TRBJ2-5; D remains ambiguous. V dropped 9 bases and J dropped 5 bases, with 20 bases sitting between them. Per the germline V gene, CDR1 is SGHRS and CDR2 is YFSETQ. The CDR3 runs 14 residues. The CDR3 here is CANMSPSTGETQYF. The DNA for the CDR3 is TGCGCCAACATGTCGCCATCGACCGGGGAGACCCAGTACTTC.

The J gene is TRBJ1-1, the V gene TRBV20-1; no clear D. The germline gives CDR1 DFQATT, CDR2 SNEGSKA (reference sequence). This CDR3 contains 13 residues. V was clipped by 3 bases and J by 1 base, with 9 bases between them. The CDR3 loop reads CSASFAGNTEAFF. The CDR3 bases are TGCAGTGCTAGTTTTGCGGGGAACACTGAAGCTTTCTTT.

This clonotype was seen at least ten times. This chain connects TRBV10-3 to TRBJ2-7; D is ambiguous. The CDR3 contains 13 residues. V was shortened by 5 bases and J by 2 bases, with 10 bases between the two germline ends. Germline V gene data show CDR1 as ENHRY and CDR2 as SYGVKD. The CDR3 DNA is TGTGCCATCAGTAGGTCGCAGACCTACGAGCAGTACTTC. Translating gives CAISRSQTYEQYF.

This clonotype was recorded a few times. The chain combines TRBV7-2 with TRBJ2-5; unclear D gene. The assigned J gene may be wrong: the sequence end matches TRBJ2-7 better. This CDR3 has 15 residues. In germline, CDR1 is SGHTA, CDR2 FQGNSA. CDR3 in amino acids: CASSLRVTSLGEQYF. The CDR3 coding sequence is TGTGCCAGCAGCTTACGTGTAACTTCTTTGGGCGAGCAGTACTTC.

The CDR3 sequence: CASSPQGRGGHEQYF. Here the CDR3 DNA reads TGTGCCAGCTCACCCCAGGGACGGGGGGGCCACGAGCAGTACTTC. This chain links TRBV18 with TRBJ2-7; 8 bases are shared with TRBD2. This CDR3 comprises 15 residues. Germline lookup yields CDR1 KGHSH and CDR2 LQKENI. With 3 bases clipped from V and 5 bases from J, the junction kept 9 bases outside the gene matches.

This clonotype has a count of ten or more. The gene calls are TRBV5-1 and TRBJ1-1, with 7 bases matching TRBD1. This CDR3 comprises 14 residues. J lost 6 bases, V lost 4 bases, and 9 bases had no gene match. Germline CDR1 reads SGHRS; CDR2 reads YFSETQ. The CDR3 sequence is CASSPGQLQSEAFF. In DNA form, the CDR3 reads TGCGCCAGCAGCCCGGGACAGCTACAATCTGAAGCTTTCTTT.

This clonotype was seen a few times. The genes are TRBV6-1 and TRBJ1-2; 7 bases align to TRBD1. Trimming cost V 4 bases and J 6 bases; bases outside gene matches: 8. This CDR3 comprises 14 residues. The germline CDR1 and CDR2 sequences are MNHNS and SASEGT. The CDR3 coding sequence is TGTGCCAGCAGTGTGGCAGGGGGTTCGGATGGCTACACCTTC. Translation gives CASSVAGGSDGYTF.

The V gene is TRBV5-1, the J gene TRBJ1-2, with D hard to call. The germline gives CDR1 SGHRS, CDR2 YFSETQ. This CDR3 region has 13 residues. Trimming pared 0 bases from V and 4 bases from J, leaving 7 bases between. Here the CDR3 reads CASSLESPYGYTF. The DNA for the CDR3 is TGCGCCAGCAGCTTGGAAAGCCCCTATGGCTACACCTTC.

This clonotype was counted many times. The junction and the germline gene differ at one end; a read error may be behind it. V gene TRBV27 combines with J gene TRBJ2-7, with no clear D. This CDR3 contains 13 residues. From germline, CDR1 is MNHEY and CDR2 SMNVEV (reference sequence). The CDR3 region has the DNA TGTGCCAGCAGCTTATCCGGACCCTACGAGCAGTACTTC. Translating it yields CASSLSGPYEQYF.

This clonotype turned up a few times. The V gene is TRBV7-3, the J gene TRBJ2-3, with D unclear. This CDR3 is built from 17 residues. The germline gives CDR1 SGHTA, CDR2 FQGTGA. V shed 0 bases and J shed 0 bases, with 13 bases lying between them. This chain's CDR3 is CASSLTPAGSSTDTQYF. The CDR3 region has the DNA TGTGCCAGCAGCTTAACGCCCGCTGGATCCAGCACAGATACGCAGTATTTT.

This clonotype was observed a handful of times. The chain recombines TRBV29-1 with TRBJ2-1, with D possibly called TRBD1 or TRBD2 (5 bases each). Trimming removed 0 bases from V and 4 bases from J, with 16 bases in between. Germline V gene lookup returns CDR1 SQVTM and CDR2 ANQGSEA. CDR3 length: 16 residues. This CDR3 is CSVEERGTRTYNEQFF. The CDR3 DNA is TGCAGCGTTGAAGAAAGGGGTACTAGAACATACAATGAGCAGTTCTTC.

V and J are TRBV28 and TRBJ2-7, with TRBD1 matching 8 bases. The J call may be faulty, since TRBJ2-5 better matches the DNA end. Germline CDR1 is MDHEN and CDR2 is SYDVKM. The CDR3 loop spans 15 amino acids. In DNA, the CDR3 is TGTGCCAGCAGTTTAATTTCTGGACAGGGAGAGACCCAGTACTTC. It codes for CASSLISGQGETQYF.

This clonotype occurred many times. The chain links TRBV12-3 or TRBV12-4 to TRBJ1-2; tentatively, D is TRBD1 (6 bases). The V end was cut by 3 bases, the J end by 6 bases, with 14 bases between. The CDR3 spans 14 residues. The CDR3 coding sequence is TGTGCCAGCAGTTTCCTGGGGGCTGATGATGGCTACACCTTC. Residues: CASSFLGADDGYTF.

The sample holds a few counts of this clonotype. The chain joins TRBV7-9 to TRBJ1-3; 9 bases are a match to TRBD1. The CDR3 is 16 amino acids. Trimming cost V 5 bases and J 9 bases; bases outside gene matches: 14. Looked up from germline, CDR1 is SEHNR and CDR2 is FQNEAQ (reference sequence). The CDR3 DNA follows: TGTGCCAGCAGCCGAACAGGGGGCGCGATGTTTTCCACCATATATTTT. The encoded protein is CASSRTGGAMFSTIYF.

This clonotype was seen many times. The DNA of the CDR3 is TGTGCCAGCAACGACAGGGGAATGGCCTACGAGCAGTACTTC. This gives the protein CASNDRGMAYEQYF. The V gene is TRBV6-5, the J gene TRBJ2-7; 8 bases are a match to TRBD1. V gave up 7 bases and J gave up 2 bases; unmatched junction bases: 7. This CDR3 is 14 amino acids long. CDR1 MNHEY and CDR2 SVGAGI come from the germline V gene.

The CDR3 reads CASIRTMNTEAFF. The CDR3 DNA follows: TGTGCCAGCATCAGGACAATGAACACTGAAGCTTTCTTT. This chain uses TRBV6-1 with TRBJ1-1; D possibly corresponds to TRBD1 (5 bases). V was pared by 7 bases and J by 0 bases, with 9 bases between. From germline, CDR1 is MNHNS and CDR2 SASEGT. The CDR3 has 13 residues.

This clonotype was counted between two and nine times. Germline and junction disagree at one end, which may indicate a read error. This sequence joins TRBV6-5 and TRBJ2-1; 7 positions agree with TRBD2. Germline V gives CDR1 MNHEY, CDR2 SVGAGI. There are 17 residues in the CDR3. The CDR3 sequence is CASSDSPGLNSYNEQFF. CDR3 DNA sequence: TGTGCCAGCAGTGACTCACCGGGACTAAACTCCTACAATGAGCAGTTCTTC.

This clonotype was observed at least ten times. The CDR3 here is CASSALARLAQETQYF. CDR3 nucleotides: TGTGCCAGCAGCGCATTGGCCAGACTAGCCCAAGAGACCCAGTACTTC. The V and J genes are TRBV7-2 and TRBJ2-5, with 7 positions matching TRBD2. The trim removed 5 bases at V and 1 base at J, leaving 10 bases unmatched. Germline values: CDR1 SGHTA, CDR2 FQGNSA. The CDR3 totals 16 residues.

V and J are TRBV28 and TRBJ2-4; D is ambiguous. The CDR3 has 11 amino acids. Per the germline V gene, CDR1 is MDHEN and CDR2 is SYDVKM. Trimming took off 6 bases at V and 10 bases at J, with 10 bases between the two ends. CDR3 bases: TGTGCCAGCAGCCAGGCGGAGATTCAGTACTTC. Its translation is CASSQAEIQYF.

This clonotype was recorded a few times. V usage is TRBV20-1 and J usage is TRBJ1-6, with a possible D match to TRBD1 (6 bases). The ends were cut back, 8 bases at V and 11 bases at J, with 16 bases in the middle. The germline V gene has CDR1 DFQATT and CDR2 SNEGSKA (reference sequence). This CDR3 is built from 12 residues. Written as DNA, the CDR3 is TGCAGTATATCAGGGGATTCGGCACCCCTCCACTTT. Its translation is CSISGDSAPLHF.

This clonotype was seen more than once but under ten times. The chain carries TRBV20-1 and TRBJ2-3; 9 bases are a match to TRBD2. Germline trimming cut 1 base from V and 2 bases from J; bases unmatched to any gene: 4. The CDR3 is made up of 15 amino acids. Per germline, CDR1 DFQATT and CDR2 SNEGSKA (reference sequence). The DNA of the CDR3 is TGCAGTGCTAGAGCGACTAGCGGATTCACAGATACGCAGTATTTT. Translated, it gives CSARATSGFTDTQYF.

This clonotype was seen at least ten times. The chain has TRBV29-1 and TRBJ2-7; D unclear. Trimming left V 6 bases short and J 1 base short, with 13 bases between. The length of the CDR3 is 13 residues. Looked up from germline, CDR1 is SQVTM and CDR2 is ANQGSEA. The DNA of the CDR3 is TGCAGCGTCGCGCCCAGAAGTTCCTACGAGCAGTACTTC. This sequence encodes CSVAPRSSYEQYF.

The rearrangement uses TRBV14 and TRBJ2-6; TRBD1 is a possible D gene (5 bases). Trimming took 4 bases from V and 5 from J, leaving 15 bases between them. This CDR3 comprises 16 residues. The germline CDR1 and CDR2 sequences are SGHDN and FVKESK. The CDR3 DNA is TGTGCCAGCAGCCCCCAGGGCTCCGGTCGGGCCAACGTCCTGACTTTC. Residues: CASSPQGSGRANVLTF.

This chain uses TRBV9 with TRBJ2-2; 7 bases fit TRBD2. The CDR3 sequence is 16 residues long. Germline values: CDR1 SGDLS, CDR2 YYNGEE. V was pared by 1 base and J by 5 bases, with 8 bases of the junction left unmatched. CDR3 residues: CASSVSVGEGTGELFF. In DNA form, the CDR3 reads TGTGCCAGCAGCGTATCGGTCGGGGAGGGGACCGGGGAGCTGTTTTTT.

This clonotype was found many times. The V call is TRBV11-2, the J call TRBJ2-7; the D gene is possibly TRBD1 (6 bases). Trimming left V 5 bases short and J 3 bases short, with 17 bases between. The CDR3 contains 15 residues. In germline, CDR1 is SGHAT, CDR2 FQNNGV. The CDR3 loop is CASSLEDRSFYEQYF. The CDR3 DNA is TGTGCCAGCAGCCTGGAGGACAGATCCTTCTACGAGCAGTACTTC. Complete variable domain (other parts from reference TRBV11-2 and TRBJ2-7): EAGVAQSPRYKIIEKRQSVAFWCNPISGHATLYWYQQILGQGPKLLIQFQNNGVVDDSQLPKDRFSAERLKGVDSTLKIQPAKLEDSAVYLCASSLEDRSFYEQYFGPGTRLTVT.

This clonotype turned up a few times. The chain recombines TRBV5-1 with TRBJ1-1; 8 nucleotides match TRBD1. The CDR3 totals 14 residues. The germline gives CDR1 SGHRS, CDR2 YFSETQ. Germline trimming cut 6 bases from V and 3 bases from J; bases unmatched to any gene: 7. DNA of the CDR3: TGCGCCAGCATTAATGGACAGGGCGACACTGAAGCTTTCTTT. It yields the protein CASINGQGDTEAFF.

Only a few counts were recorded for this clonotype. V is TRBV7-9 and J is TRBJ1-2, with 7 bases identical to TRBD1. Germline assignment: CDR1 SEHNR and CDR2 FQNEAQ (reference sequence). The ends lost 5 bases at V and 2 bases at J; junction bases unmatched: 8. This CDR3 spans 15 amino acids. The chain's CDR3 is CASSDRDRLNYGYTF. The CDR3, as DNA: TGTGCCAGCAGCGATAGGGACAGACTCAACTATGGCTACACCTTC.